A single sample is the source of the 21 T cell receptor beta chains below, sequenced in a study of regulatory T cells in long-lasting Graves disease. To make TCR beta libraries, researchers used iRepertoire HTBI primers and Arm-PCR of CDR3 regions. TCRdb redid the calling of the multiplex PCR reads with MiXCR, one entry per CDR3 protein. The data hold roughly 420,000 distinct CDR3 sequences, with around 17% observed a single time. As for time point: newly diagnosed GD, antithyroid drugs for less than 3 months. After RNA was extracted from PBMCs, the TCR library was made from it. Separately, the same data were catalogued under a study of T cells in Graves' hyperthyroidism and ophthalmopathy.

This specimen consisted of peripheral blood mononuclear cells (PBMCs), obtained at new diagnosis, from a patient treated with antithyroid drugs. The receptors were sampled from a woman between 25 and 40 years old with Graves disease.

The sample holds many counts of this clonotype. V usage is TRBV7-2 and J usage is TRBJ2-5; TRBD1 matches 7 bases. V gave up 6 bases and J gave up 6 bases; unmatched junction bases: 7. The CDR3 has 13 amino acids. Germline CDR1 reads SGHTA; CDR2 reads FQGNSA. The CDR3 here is CASRPRDSQTQYF. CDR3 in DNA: TGTGCCAGCAGGCCCCGGGACAGCCAGACCCAGTACTTC. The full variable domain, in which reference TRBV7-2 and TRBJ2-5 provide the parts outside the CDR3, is GAGVSQSPSNKVTEKGKDVELRCDPISGHTALYWYRQSLGQGLEFLIYFQGNSAPDKSGLPSDRFSAERTGGSVSTLTIQRTQQEDSAVYLCASRPRDSQTQYFGPGTRLLVL.

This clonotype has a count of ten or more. This CDR3 reads CSARDTGLGITEQYF. The CDR3 DNA reads TGCAGTGCTAGAGATACGGGGCTAGGCATCACCGAGCAGTACTTC. The rearrangement links TRBV20-1 to TRBJ2-7; D may be TRBD1 or TRBD2 (5 bases each). Germline V gives CDR1 DFQATT, CDR2 SNEGSKA (reference sequence). The CDR3 length is 15 residues. The V gene lost 0 bases and the J gene lost 6 bases, with 18 bases spanning the gap.

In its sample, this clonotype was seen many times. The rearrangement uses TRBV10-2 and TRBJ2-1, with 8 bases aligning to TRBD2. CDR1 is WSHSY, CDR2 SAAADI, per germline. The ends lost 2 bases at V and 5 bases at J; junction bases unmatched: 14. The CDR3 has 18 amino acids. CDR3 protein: CASSETGRAPGIHNEQFF. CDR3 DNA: TGCGCCAGCAGTGAGACCGGGAGGGCGCCGGGCATTCACAATGAGCAGTTCTTC.

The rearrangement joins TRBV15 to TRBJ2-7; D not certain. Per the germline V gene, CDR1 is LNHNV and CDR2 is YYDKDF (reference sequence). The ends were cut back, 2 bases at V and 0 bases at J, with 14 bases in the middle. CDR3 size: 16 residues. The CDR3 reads CATSRRVGAASYEQYF. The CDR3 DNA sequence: TGTGCCACCAGCAGAAGGGTTGGTGCAGCCTCCTACGAGCAGTACTTC.

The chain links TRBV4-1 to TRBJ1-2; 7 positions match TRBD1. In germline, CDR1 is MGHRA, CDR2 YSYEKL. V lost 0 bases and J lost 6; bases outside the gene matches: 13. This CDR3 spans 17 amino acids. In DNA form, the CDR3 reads TGCGCCAGCAGCCAAGAATTAGTTGAGACAGGGAGAAATGGCTACACCTTC. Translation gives CASSQELVETGRNGYTF.

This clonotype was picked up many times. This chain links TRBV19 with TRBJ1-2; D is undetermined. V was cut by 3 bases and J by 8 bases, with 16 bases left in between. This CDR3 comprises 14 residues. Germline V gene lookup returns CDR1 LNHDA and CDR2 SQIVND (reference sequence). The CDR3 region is CASSIGPEEVGYTF. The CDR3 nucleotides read TGTGCCAGTAGTATCGGACCGGAGGAAGTCGGCTACACCTTC.

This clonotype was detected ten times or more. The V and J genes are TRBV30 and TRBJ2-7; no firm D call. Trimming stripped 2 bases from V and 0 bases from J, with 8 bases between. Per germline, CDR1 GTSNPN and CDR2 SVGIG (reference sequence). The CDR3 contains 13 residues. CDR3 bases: TGTGCCTGGAGTCGTCAGCCCTCCTACGAGCAGTACTTC. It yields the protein CAWSRQPSYEQYF. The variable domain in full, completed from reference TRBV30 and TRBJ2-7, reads SQTIHQWPATLVQPVGSPLSLECTVEGTSNPNLYWYRQAAGRGLQLLFYSVGIGQISSEVPQNLSASRPQDRQFILSSKKLLLSDSGFYLCAWSRQPSYEQYFGPGTRLTVT.

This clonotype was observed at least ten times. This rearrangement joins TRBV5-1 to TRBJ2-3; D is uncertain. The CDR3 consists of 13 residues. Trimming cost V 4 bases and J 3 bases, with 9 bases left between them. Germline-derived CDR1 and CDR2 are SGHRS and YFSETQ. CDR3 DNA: TGCGCCAGCAGCCCCGAGGCGACAGATACGCAGTATTTT. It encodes CASSPEATDTQYF.

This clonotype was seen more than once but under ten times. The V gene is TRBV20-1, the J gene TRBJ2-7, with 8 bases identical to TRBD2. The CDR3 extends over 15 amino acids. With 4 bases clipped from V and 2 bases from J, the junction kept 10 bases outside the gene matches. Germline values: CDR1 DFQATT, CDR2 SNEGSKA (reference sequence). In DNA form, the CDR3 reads TGCAGTGCTATACCTTCCGGGACTAGGGCCTACGAGCAGTACTTC. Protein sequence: CSAIPSGTRAYEQYF.

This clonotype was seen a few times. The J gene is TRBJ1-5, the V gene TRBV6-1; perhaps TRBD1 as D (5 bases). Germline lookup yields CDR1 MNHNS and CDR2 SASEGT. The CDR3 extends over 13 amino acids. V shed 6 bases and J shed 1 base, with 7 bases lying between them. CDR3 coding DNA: TGTGCCAGCAGACGGGGCAGCAATCAGCCCCAGCATTTT. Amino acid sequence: CASRRGSNQPQHF.

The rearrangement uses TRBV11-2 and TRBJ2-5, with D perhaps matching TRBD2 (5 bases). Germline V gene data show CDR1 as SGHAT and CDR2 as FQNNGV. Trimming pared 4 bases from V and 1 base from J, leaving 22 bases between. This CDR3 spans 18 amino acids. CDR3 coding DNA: TGTGCCAGCAGCTCCGGACCAGCGGCATTGATTTCCCAAGAGACCCAGTACTTC. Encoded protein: CASSSGPAALISQETQYF.

As DNA, the CDR3 is TGTGCCAGCGGCCCTTCGCTGGGGGTGGGCAATCAGCCCCAGCATTTT. Translation gives CASGPSLGVGNQPQHF. J is TRBJ1-5 and V is TRBV6-2 or TRBV6-3, with D perhaps matching TRBD1 (5 bases). This CDR3 contains 16 residues. V dropped 8 bases and J dropped 2 bases, with 19 bases sitting between them. In germline, CDR1 is MNHEY, CDR2 SVGEGT.

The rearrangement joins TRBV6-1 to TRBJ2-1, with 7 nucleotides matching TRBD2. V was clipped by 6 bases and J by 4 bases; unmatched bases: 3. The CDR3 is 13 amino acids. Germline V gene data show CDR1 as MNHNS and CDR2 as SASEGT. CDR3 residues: CASRHGGYNEQFF. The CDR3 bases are TGTGCCAGCAGACACGGGGGGTACAATGAGCAGTTCTTC.

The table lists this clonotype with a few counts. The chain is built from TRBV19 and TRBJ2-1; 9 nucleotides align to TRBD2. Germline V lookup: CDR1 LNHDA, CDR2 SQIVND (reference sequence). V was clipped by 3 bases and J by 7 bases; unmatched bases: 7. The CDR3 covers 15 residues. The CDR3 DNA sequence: TGTGCCAGTAGTATCATCACGACTAGCGGAAATGAGCAGTTCTTC. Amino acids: CASSIITTSGNEQFF.

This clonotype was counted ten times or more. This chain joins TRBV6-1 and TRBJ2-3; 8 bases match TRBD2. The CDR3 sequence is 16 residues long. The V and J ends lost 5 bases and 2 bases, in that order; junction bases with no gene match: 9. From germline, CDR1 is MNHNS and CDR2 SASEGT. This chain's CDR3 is CASSNQVAGPTDTQYF. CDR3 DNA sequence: TGTGCCAGCAGTAACCAGGTAGCGGGGCCCACAGATACGCAGTATTTT.

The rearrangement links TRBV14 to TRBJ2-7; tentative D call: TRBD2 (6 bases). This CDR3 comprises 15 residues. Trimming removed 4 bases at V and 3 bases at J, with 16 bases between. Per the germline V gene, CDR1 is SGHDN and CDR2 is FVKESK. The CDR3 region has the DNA TGTGCCAGCAGCCCCCCGATGTGGGGGGACTACGAGCAGTACTTC. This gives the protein CASSPPMWGDYEQYF.

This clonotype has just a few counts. CDR3 in DNA: TGTGCCAGCAGTGATTTTCTAGCGGGAGTCAGGGGCACAGATACGCAGTATTTT. Its protein product is CASSDFLAGVRGTDTQYF. J is TRBJ2-3 and V is TRBV6-1, with 10 bases that match TRBD2. This CDR3 has 18 amino acids. Germline CDR1 MNHNS, CDR2 SASEGT. The V segment lost 3 bases and the J segment 1 base; nucleotides outside the gene matches: 10.

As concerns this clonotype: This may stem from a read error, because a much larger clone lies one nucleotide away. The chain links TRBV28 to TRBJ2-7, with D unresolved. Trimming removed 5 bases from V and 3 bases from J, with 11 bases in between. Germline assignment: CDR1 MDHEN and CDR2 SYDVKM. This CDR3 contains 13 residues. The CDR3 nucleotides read TGTGCCAGCAGTGAGTCGAAGGACTACGAGCAGTACTTC. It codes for CASSESKDYEQYF.

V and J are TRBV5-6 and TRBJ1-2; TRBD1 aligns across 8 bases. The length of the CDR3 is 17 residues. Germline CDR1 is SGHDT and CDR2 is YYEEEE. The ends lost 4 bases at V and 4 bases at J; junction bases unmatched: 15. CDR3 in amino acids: CASSRFGTGSSGYGYTF. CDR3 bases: TGTGCCAGCAGCCGGTTCGGGACAGGTAGTAGCGGCTATGGCTACACCTTC.

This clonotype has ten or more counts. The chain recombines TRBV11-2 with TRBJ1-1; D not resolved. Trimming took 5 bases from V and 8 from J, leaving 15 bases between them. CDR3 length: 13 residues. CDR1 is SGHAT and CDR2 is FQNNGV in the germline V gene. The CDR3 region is CASSLNRIYEAFF. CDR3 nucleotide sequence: TGTGCCAGCAGCCTCAATCGGATCTACGAAGCTTTCTTT.

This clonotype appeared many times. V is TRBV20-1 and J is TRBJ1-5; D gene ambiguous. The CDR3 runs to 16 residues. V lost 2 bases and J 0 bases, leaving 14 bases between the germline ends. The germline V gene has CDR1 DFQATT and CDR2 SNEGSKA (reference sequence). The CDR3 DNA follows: TGCAGTGCTAGACTCTTCGGCCCCTCTAGCAATCAGCCCCAGCATTTT. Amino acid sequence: CSARLFGPSSNQPQHF.